Listed here are 2 T cell receptor beta chains from one sample, sequenced in a study of blood T cell repertoires in COVID-19. Clones were read by immunoSEQ multiplex PCR, and TCRdb kept only the in-frame ones, dropping some. Seen here are about 230,000 clones, approximately 90% observed once, and the top ten hold about 2.5%. Sequences were obtained from peripheral blood. The receptors stem from a man aged 25 to 40 with COVID-19, enrolled during active disease.

The V gene is TRBV19, the J gene TRBJ1-2; 11 bases map to TRBD1. With V trimmed by 7 bases and J by 4 bases, 5 bases remained unmatched. This CDR3 is 14 amino acids long. CDR1 LNHDA and CDR2 SQIVND come from the germline V gene (reference sequence). CDR3 loop: CASTGTGGVYGYTF. CDR3 DNA: TGTGCCAGTACCGGGACAGGGGGTGTCTATGGCTACACCTTC. The full variable domain, rest sourced from reference TRBV19 and TRBJ1-2, is DGGITQSPKYLFRKEGQNVTLSCEQNLNHDAMYWYRQDPGQGLRLIYYSQIVNDFQKGDIAEGYSVSREKKESFPLTVTSAQKNPTAFYLCASTGTGGVYGYTFGSGTRLTVV.

The genes are TRBV18 and TRBJ1-5; 7 bases line up with TRBD1. The length of the CDR3 is 15 residues. After removal of 6 bases from V and 6 bases from J, the junction contained 11 bases not matched to a gene. Germline lookup yields CDR1 KGHSH and CDR2 LQKENI. CDR3 amino acids: CASSPTTGLIQPQHF. CDR3 coding DNA: TGTGCCAGCTCTCCAACGACAGGGCTAATTCAGCCCCAGCATTTT.